The source of this T cell receptor (beta chain) is a study of blood T cell repertoires in COVID-19. Clinical history as reported by participants underpinned cohort assignment. Germline V gene sequence: CDR1 SGHRS, CDR2 YFSETQ. The CDR3 runs 15 residues. Trimming shortened V by 3 bases and J by 2 bases, and 14 bases separated the two germline ends. Assay used: immunoSEQ multiplex PCR; TCRdb lists only in-frame clones, some missing. The sample holds more than 200,000 clones, roughly 80% seen once. This TCR was recovered from a man aged 55 to 70 who had recovered from COVID-19. The rearrangement links TRBV5-1 to TRBJ1-1; TRBD1 is a possible D gene (6 bases). Material for sequencing was PBMCs or T cells enriched from blood (not recorded which). This CDR3 reads CASSSDRTDNTEAFF. The CDR3 DNA sequence: TGCGCCAGCAGCTCCGACAGGACAGATAACACTGAAGCTTTCTTT.